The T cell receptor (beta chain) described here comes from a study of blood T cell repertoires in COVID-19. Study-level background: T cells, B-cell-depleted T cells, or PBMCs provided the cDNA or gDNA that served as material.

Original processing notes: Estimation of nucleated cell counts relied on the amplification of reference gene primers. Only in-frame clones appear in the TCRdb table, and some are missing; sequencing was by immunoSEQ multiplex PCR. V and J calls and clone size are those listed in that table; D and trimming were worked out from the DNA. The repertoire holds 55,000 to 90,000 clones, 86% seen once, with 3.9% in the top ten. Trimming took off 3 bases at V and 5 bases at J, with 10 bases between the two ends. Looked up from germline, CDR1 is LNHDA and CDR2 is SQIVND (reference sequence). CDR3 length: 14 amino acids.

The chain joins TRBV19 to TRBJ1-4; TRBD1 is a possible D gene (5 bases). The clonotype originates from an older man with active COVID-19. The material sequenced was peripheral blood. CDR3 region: CASSIRDRNEKLFF. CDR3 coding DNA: TGTGCCAGTAGTATCAGAGACAGAAATGAAAAACTGTTTTTT.